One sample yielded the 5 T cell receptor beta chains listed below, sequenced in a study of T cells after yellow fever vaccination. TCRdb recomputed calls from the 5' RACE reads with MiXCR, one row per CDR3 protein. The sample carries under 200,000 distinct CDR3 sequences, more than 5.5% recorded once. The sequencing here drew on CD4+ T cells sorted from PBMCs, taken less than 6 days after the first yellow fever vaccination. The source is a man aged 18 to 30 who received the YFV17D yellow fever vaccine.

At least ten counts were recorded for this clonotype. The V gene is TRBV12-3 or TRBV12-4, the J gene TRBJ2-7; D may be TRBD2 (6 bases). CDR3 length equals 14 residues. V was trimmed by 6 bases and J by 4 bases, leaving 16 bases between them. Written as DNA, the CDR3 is TGTGCCAGCAGCGGGACTGTCGGTACTTACGAGCAGTACTTC. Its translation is CASSGTVGTYEQYF.

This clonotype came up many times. CDR3 DNA: TGCGCCAGCAGCCCAAGTAGCGGGGGGGCGACTTACAATGAGCAGTTCTTC. This codes for CASSPSSGGATYNEQFF. This sequence joins TRBV5-1 and TRBJ2-1; 11 bases agree with TRBD2. Germline V CDR1 and CDR2: SGHRS, YFSETQ. V shed 4 bases and J 4 bases; nucleotides not matched to a gene: 10. The CDR3 consists of 17 residues.

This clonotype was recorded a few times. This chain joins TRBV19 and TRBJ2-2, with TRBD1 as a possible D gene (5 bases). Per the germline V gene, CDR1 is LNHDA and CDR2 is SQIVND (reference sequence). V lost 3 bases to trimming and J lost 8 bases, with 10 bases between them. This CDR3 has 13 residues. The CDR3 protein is CASSILQGGELFF. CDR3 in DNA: TGTGCCAGTAGTATCCTCCAGGGAGGGGAGCTGTTTTTT.

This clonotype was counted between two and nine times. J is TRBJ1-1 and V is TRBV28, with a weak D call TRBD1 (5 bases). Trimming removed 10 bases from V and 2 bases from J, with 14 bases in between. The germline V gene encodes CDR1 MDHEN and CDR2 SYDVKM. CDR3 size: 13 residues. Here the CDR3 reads CAIKGRANTEAFF. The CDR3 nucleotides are TGTGCCATTAAGGGGCGTGCAAACACTGAAGCTTTCTTT.

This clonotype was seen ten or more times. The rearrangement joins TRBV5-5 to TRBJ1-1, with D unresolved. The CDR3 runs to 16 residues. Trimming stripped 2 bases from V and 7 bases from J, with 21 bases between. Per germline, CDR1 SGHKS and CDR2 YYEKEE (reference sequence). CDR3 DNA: TGTGCCAGCAGCTTTCTTTCTACCCATGCCCCTTTTGAAGCTTTCTTT. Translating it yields CASSFLSTHAPFEAFF.